These 17 T cell receptor beta chains came from one sample sequenced in a study of blood T cell repertoires in COVID-19. Using immunoSEQ multiplex PCR, the repertoire was profiled, and TCRdb retains in-frame clones only, with some absent. Here the sample spans approximately 110,000 clones, around 86% being singletons. Sequenced: peripheral blood. All receptors derive from a human donor in a cohort sampled during active COVID-19.

The V and J genes are TRBV6-2 or TRBV6-3 and TRBJ2-1; 11 bases are a match to TRBD2. Germline CDR1 reads MNHEY; CDR2 reads SVGEGT. After removal of 6 bases from V and 9 bases from J, the junction contained 10 bases not matched to a gene. The length of the CDR3 is 15 residues. This CDR3 reads CASSFSGRAFGEQFF. The CDR3 region has the DNA TGTGCCAGCAGCTTTAGCGGGAGGGCCTTTGGTGAGCAGTTCTTC.

The gene calls are TRBV10-1 and TRBJ1-5; a weak D match, TRBD1 (5 bases). From germline, CDR1 is WNHNN and CDR2 SYGVQD (reference sequence). This CDR3 is 12 amino acids long. The ends were cut back, 6 bases at V and 4 bases at J, with 7 bases in the middle. The CDR3 sequence is CASSAGNQPQHF. CDR3 nucleotide sequence: TGCGCCAGCAGCGCAGGGAATCAGCCCCAGCATTTT.

This clone was seen a few times. The chain recombines TRBV6-6 with TRBJ1-2; 7 nucleotides agree with TRBD1. Germline V lookup: CDR1 MNHNY, CDR2 SVGAGI (reference sequence). The length of the CDR3 is 15 residues. V trimming: 5 bases; J trimming: 4 bases; junction bases outside the gene matches: 10. The CDR3 bases are TGTGCCAGCAGTCTAAACCGGGACAGCGGCTATGGCTACACCTTC. This translates into CASSLNRDSGYGYTF.

The V gene is TRBV6-2 or TRBV6-3, the J gene TRBJ2-5, with a weak D call TRBD2 (5 bases). Looked up from germline, CDR1 is MNHEY and CDR2 is SVGEGT. This CDR3 region has 14 residues. The V end was cut by 2 bases, the J end by 0 bases, with 7 bases between. The DNA for the CDR3 is TGTGCCAGCAGTTACGACGGGAACCAAGAGACCCAGTACTTC. Translating it yields CASSYDGNQETQYF.

The chain employs TRBV6-6 and TRBJ1-5, with 7 bases aligning to TRBD1. Losses at the gene ends were 4 bases for V and 3 bases for J; bases not matched to a gene: 6. CDR3 length: 15 residues. Germline values: CDR1 MNHNY, CDR2 SVGAGI (reference sequence). Here the CDR3 DNA reads TGTGCCAGCAGTTCTGAACAGGGGAACAATCAGCCCCAGCATTTT. Protein product: CASSSEQGNNQPQHF.

This clone occurred a few times. V gene TRBV19 combines with J gene TRBJ1-3, with a tentative D call TRBD1 (5 bases). This CDR3 spans 15 amino acids. The ends were cut back, 3 bases at V and 2 bases at J, with 11 bases in the middle. CDR1 and CDR2 (germline): LNHDA, SQIVND (reference sequence). CDR3 sequence (DNA): TGTGCCAGTAGTATTCGGCGGGGACCTGGAAACACCATATATTTT. The encoded protein is CASSIRRGPGNTIYF.

The CDR3 DNA follows: TGCAGTGCTAGTTCGAAGAGTACTGAAGCTTTCTTT. Its protein product is CSASSKSTEAFF. J is TRBJ1-1 and V is TRBV20-1, with D uncertain. This CDR3 has 12 residues. The germline V gene has CDR1 DFQATT and CDR2 SNEGSKA (reference sequence). The V end lost 3 bases, the J end lost 5 bases, and 10 bases lay between the germline ends.

This chain links TRBV6-1 with TRBJ1-2; 7 bases line up with TRBD1. Per the germline V gene, CDR1 is MNHNS and CDR2 is SASEGT. CDR3 length: 16 residues. Trimming cost V 0 bases and J 4 bases; bases outside gene matches: 8. DNA for the CDR3: TGTGCCAGCAGTGAAGCCCCACTGACAGGGTTCTATGGCTACACCTTC. As protein: CASSEAPLTGFYGYTF.

The V and J genes are TRBV7-9 and TRBJ2-1; 14 bases match TRBD2. The V gene end was trimmed by 2 bases and the J gene end by 4 bases; junction bases not matched to a gene: 7. The CDR3 spans 18 residues. The germline CDR1 and CDR2 sequences are SEHNR and FQNEAQ (reference sequence). CDR3 DNA sequence: TGTGCCAGCAGCTTAAGTGGGACTAGCGGGAGCGGGTACAATGAGCAGTTCTTC. Amino acids: CASSLSGTSGSGYNEQFF. The entire variable domain, with the rest obtained from reference TRBV7-9 and TRBJ2-1, is as follows: DTGVSQNPRHKITKRGQNVTFRCDPISEHNRLYWYRQTLGQGPEFLTYFQNEAQLEKSRLLSDRFSAERPKGSFSTLEIQRTEQGDSAMYLCASSLSGTSGSGYNEQFFGPGTRLTVL.

The V and J genes are TRBV7-2 and TRBJ2-1; 9 bases map to TRBD2. CDR3 length equals 19 residues. Germline V gives CDR1 SGHTA, CDR2 FQGNSA. V trimming: 1 base; J trimming: 2 bases; junction bases outside the gene matches: 12. The CDR3 nucleotides are TGTGCCAGCAGCTTAGATTTTGGGGTAGCGGGAGCCACCTACAATGAGCAGTTCTTC. This codes for CASSLDFGVAGATYNEQFF.

The V and J genes are TRBV9 and TRBJ2-5; D is possibly TRBD1 (6 bases). Trimming took 0 bases from V and 4 from J, leaving 16 bases between them. This CDR3 spans 16 amino acids. Germline-derived CDR1 and CDR2 are SGDLS and YYNGEE. CDR3 in DNA: TGTGCCAGCAGCGTAGCTAACCAGGGGTCGGGAGAGACCCAGTACTTC. Amino acids: CASSVANQGSGETQYF.

The J gene is TRBJ2-2, the V gene TRBV24-1; the D gene is possibly TRBD1 (5 bases). The CDR3 length is 16 residues. Germline lookup yields CDR1 KGHDR and CDR2 SFDVKD. V lost 5 bases and J lost 0, with 12 bases in between. For the CDR3, the DNA is TGTGCCACCAGTGCCCCGGGCAGGGCGAACACCGGGGAGCTGTTTTTT. This encodes CATSAPGRANTGELFF.

V usage is TRBV24-1 and J usage is TRBJ2-5; 8 positions agree with TRBD1. CDR1 KGHDR and CDR2 SFDVKD come from the germline V gene. The CDR3 is made up of 16 amino acids. The V gene end was trimmed by 4 bases and the J gene end by 5 bases; junction bases not matched to a gene: 11. The CDR3 region is CATSDPAQGAQETQYF. The CDR3 nucleotides are TGTGCCACCAGTGACCCCGCGCAGGGGGCGCAGGAGACCCAGTACTTC.

The chain joins TRBV7-3 to TRBJ2-3; TRBD1 might be the D (5 bases). This CDR3 has 15 amino acids. Germline V lookup: CDR1 SGHTA, CDR2 FQGTGA. V shed 2 bases and J shed 3 bases, with 12 bases lying between them. In DNA form, the CDR3 reads TGTGCCAGCAGCTTATTCGCTCGACAGACAGATACGCAGTATTTT. Translation gives CASSLFARQTDTQYF.

The rearrangement links TRBV28 to TRBJ2-3; 13 bases line up with TRBD2. This CDR3 is built from 15 residues. Losses at the gene ends were 6 bases for V and 4 bases for J; bases not matched to a gene: 4. The germline V gene has CDR1 MDHEN and CDR2 SYDVKM. The CDR3 sequence: CASRKGLAGADTQYF. The CDR3 nucleotides read TGTGCCAGCAGAAAAGGACTAGCGGGAGCAGATACGCAGTATTTT.

The V gene is TRBV19, the J gene TRBJ2-1; 7 nucleotides align to TRBD2. The junction had 3 bases not matched to a gene; V was cut back by 3 bases and J by 7 bases. CDR1 and CDR2 from the germline V gene are LNHDA and SQIVND (reference sequence). The length of the CDR3 is 13 residues. The chain's CDR3 is CASSILSGNEQFF. CDR3 nucleotides: TGTGCCAGTAGTATCCTTAGCGGGAATGAGCAGTTCTTC.

The J gene is TRBJ1-1, the V gene TRBV20-1; D gene unclear. Trimming pared 3 bases from V and 6 bases from J, leaving 17 bases between. Looked up from germline, CDR1 is DFQATT and CDR2 is SNEGSKA (reference sequence). This CDR3 spans 14 amino acids. CDR3 in DNA: TGCAGTGCTAGTTCCGGGTTGATCGGCTCTGAAGCTTTCTTT. It encodes CSASSGLIGSEAFF.